This passage covers 16 T cell receptor beta chains from one sample sequenced in a study of blood T cell repertoires in COVID-19. Only in-frame clones appear in the TCRdb table, and some are missing; sequencing was by immunoSEQ multiplex PCR. The table shows 75,000 to 100,000 clones, with about four fifths occurring only once. The source material was peripheral blood. The receptor source for this set is a man aged 65-85 years with acute or convalescent COVID-19.

This clone was detected a few times. J is TRBJ1-2 and V is TRBV3-1 (or the pseudogene TRBV3-2); perhaps TRBD1 as D (6 bases). Trimming stripped 7 bases from V and 7 bases from J, with 16 bases between. In germline, CDR1 is LGHDT, CDR2 YNNKEL (reference sequence). The CDR3 has 13 amino acids. The CDR3 region has the DNA TGTGCCAGCACCACGGGGGGGGCGCGTGGCTACACCTTC. Translation: CASTTGGARGYTF.

The rearrangement uses TRBV29-1 and TRBJ2-5; 7 nucleotides agree with TRBD1. After removal of 7 bases from V and 1 base from J, the junction contained 9 bases not matched to a gene. The CDR3 contains 14 residues. Germline loops: CDR1 SQVTM, CDR2 ANQGSEA. CDR3 DNA: TGCAGCGCCTGTGCCGGGACAGTCCAAGAGACCCAGTACTTC. This translates into CSACAGTVQETQYF.

This chain uses TRBV7-2 with TRBJ2-3; 13 positions agree with TRBD2. CDR1 is SGHTA, CDR2 FQGNSA, per germline. The CDR3 totals 19 residues. Losses at the gene ends were 7 bases for V and 2 bases for J; bases not matched to a gene: 15. The CDR3, as DNA: TGTGCCAGCACCGAACTAGCGGGAGGGAGACGAATCACCACAGATACGCAGTATTTT. Encoded protein: CASTELAGGRRITTDTQYF.

The rearrangement uses TRBV9 and TRBJ2-4; 9 bases fit TRBD1. Trimming cost V 2 bases and J 6 bases; bases outside gene matches: 9. Germline values: CDR1 SGDLS, CDR2 YYNGEE. CDR3 length: 16 residues. The CDR3 nucleotides read TGTGCCAGCAGCGTGGATGGACAGGGGCGGGGAAACATTCAGTACTTC. The encoded protein is CASSVDGQGRGNIQYF.

The chain carries TRBV19 and TRBJ2-3, with 7 bases fitting TRBD1. CDR3 length: 15 residues. Germline-derived CDR1 and CDR2 are LNHDA and SQIVND (reference sequence). V dropped 7 bases and J dropped 2; count of bases not matched to a gene: 9. The CDR3, as DNA: TGTGCCAGTATCCCCCGGACAGGAGCCACAGATACGCAGTATTTT. Amino acid sequence: CASIPRTGATDTQYF.

V and J are TRBV5-6 and TRBJ2-7; 11 positions match TRBD2. CDR3 length: 17 residues. CDR1 is SGHDT, CDR2 YYEEEE, per germline. Germline trimming cut 2 bases from V and 0 bases from J; bases unmatched to any gene: 7. The CDR3 region has the DNA TGTGCCAGCAGCTTCCTAGCGGGAGGTCCATCCTCCTACGAGCAGTACTTC. Amino acids: CASSFLAGGPSSYEQYF.

This chain's CDR3 is CASSQDEYYGYTF. DNA of the CDR3: TGTGCCAGCAGTCAGGATGAATACTATGGCTACACCTTC. This chain links TRBV6-5 with TRBJ1-2; no clear D. The germline CDR1 and CDR2 sequences are MNHEY and SVGAGI. The CDR3 is 13 amino acids. V dropped 5 bases and J dropped 3 bases, with 10 bases sitting between them.

The V and J genes are TRBV5-6 and TRBJ2-3; 11 positions agree with TRBD2. J lost 6 bases, V lost 1 base, and 7 bases had no gene match. From germline, CDR1 is SGHDT and CDR2 YYEEEE. The CDR3 spans 16 residues. Written as DNA, the CDR3 is TGTGCCAGCAGCTTGATACTAGCGGGAGCAGACGATACGCAGTATTTT. Amino acid sequence: CASSLILAGADDTQYF. Complete variable domain (other parts from reference TRBV5-6 and TRBJ2-3): DAGVTQSPTHLIKTRGQQVTLRCSPKSGHDTVSWYQQALGQGPQFIFQYYEEEERQRGNFPDRFSGHQFPNYSSELNVNALLLGDSALYLCASSLILAGADDTQYFGPGTRLTVL.

This clone was counted between two and nine times. The CDR3 loop reads CASSFGQGVSYNEQFF. The CDR3 nucleotides read TGTGCCAGCAGCTTTGGACAGGGGGTATCCTACAATGAGCAGTTCTTC. The rearrangement joins TRBV11-3 to TRBJ2-1; TRBD1 matches 10 bases. This CDR3 has 16 residues. V trimming: 3 bases; J trimming: 1 base; junction bases outside the gene matches: 3. Germline V gives CDR1 SGHNT, CDR2 YENEEA. The variable domain in full, with the rest retrieved from reference TRBV11-3 and TRBJ2-1, is EAGVVQSPRYKIIEKKQPVAFWCNPISGHNTLYWYLQNLGQGPELLIRYENEEAVDDSQLPKDRFSAERLKGVDSTLKIQPAELGDSAVYLCASSFGQGVSYNEQFFGPGTRLTVL.

This clone was observed a few times. The chain carries TRBV3-1 (or the pseudogene TRBV3-2) and TRBJ1-2; 9 positions agree with TRBD1. The V and J ends lost 7 bases and 6 bases, in that order; junction bases with no gene match: 9. The CDR3 runs to 14 residues. Germline CDR1 and CDR2: LGHDT and YNNKEL (reference sequence). CDR3 residues: CASNYRGLEHGYTF. For the CDR3, the DNA is TGTGCCAGCAACTACAGGGGGCTAGAGCATGGCTACACCTTC.

The chain has TRBV7-2 and TRBJ1-3; no firm D call. The germline V gene encodes CDR1 SGHTA and CDR2 FQGNSA. Trimming took off 4 bases at V and 0 bases at J, with 4 bases between the two ends. This CDR3 region has 13 residues. CDR3 amino acids: CASSWASGNTIYF. CDR3 sequence (DNA): TGTGCCAGCAGCTGGGCCTCTGGAAACACCATATATTTT.

This chain joins TRBV28 and TRBJ2-3; a possible D gene is TRBD2 (7 bases). Germline assignment: CDR1 MDHEN and CDR2 SYDVKM. This CDR3 region has 14 residues. Trimming stripped 10 bases from V and 4 bases from J, with 18 bases between. CDR3 in DNA: TGTGCCATCGTACTAGGGGGAGGGGCAGATACGCAGTATTTT. Its protein product is CAIVLGGGADTQYF.

This clone showed up just a few times. The J gene is TRBJ2-1, the V gene TRBV9; weak D call: TRBD2 (6 bases). V lost 1 base, J lost 9 bases, and 14 bases lay in between. This CDR3 is 14 amino acids long. Per the germline V gene, CDR1 is SGDLS and CDR2 is YYNGEE. In DNA, the CDR3 is TGTGCCAGCAGCGTACTGGCGGGAAGTGGTGAGCAGTTCTTC. Its translation is CASSVLAGSGEQFF.

CDR3 nucleotides: TGTGCCACCAGCGGGCTAGCGGGAGAGATAGATACGCAGTATTTT. This sequence encodes CATSGLAGEIDTQYF. The V call is TRBV24-1, the J call TRBJ2-3; 10 positions agree with TRBD2. J lost 5 bases, V lost 7 bases, and 8 bases had no gene match. The germline gives CDR1 KGHDR, CDR2 SFDVKD. The CDR3 sequence is 15 residues long.

The chain links TRBV2 to TRBJ2-1; 15 nucleotides match TRBD2. Trimming took 8 bases from V and 3 from J; bases not matched to a gene: 11. Germline V gene lookup returns CDR1 SNHLY and CDR2 FYNNEI. The CDR3 loop spans 18 amino acids. The CDR3 bases are TGTGCCAGCTTCTCGGCTCCGGGACTAGCGGGAGGCTACAATGAGCAGTTCTTC. Translation: CASFSAPGLAGGYNEQFF. Looking up the rest from reference TRBV2 and TRBJ2-1 gives the full variable domain: EPEVTQTPSHQVTQMGQEVILRCVPISNHLYFYWYRQILGQKVEFLVSFYNNEISEKSEIFDDQFSVERPDGSNFTLKIRSTKLEDSAMYFCASFSAPGLAGGYNEQFFGPGTRLTVL.

The chain employs TRBV18 and TRBJ2-5; D is perhaps TRBD2 (7 bases). Germline V lookup: CDR1 KGHSH, CDR2 LQKENI. V lost 2 bases and J lost 4, with 11 bases in between. This CDR3 spans 14 amino acids. The CDR3 bases are TGTGCCAGCTCACCAGGGGGGGCCCGAGAGACCCAGTACTTC. Translating it yields CASSPGGARETQYF.